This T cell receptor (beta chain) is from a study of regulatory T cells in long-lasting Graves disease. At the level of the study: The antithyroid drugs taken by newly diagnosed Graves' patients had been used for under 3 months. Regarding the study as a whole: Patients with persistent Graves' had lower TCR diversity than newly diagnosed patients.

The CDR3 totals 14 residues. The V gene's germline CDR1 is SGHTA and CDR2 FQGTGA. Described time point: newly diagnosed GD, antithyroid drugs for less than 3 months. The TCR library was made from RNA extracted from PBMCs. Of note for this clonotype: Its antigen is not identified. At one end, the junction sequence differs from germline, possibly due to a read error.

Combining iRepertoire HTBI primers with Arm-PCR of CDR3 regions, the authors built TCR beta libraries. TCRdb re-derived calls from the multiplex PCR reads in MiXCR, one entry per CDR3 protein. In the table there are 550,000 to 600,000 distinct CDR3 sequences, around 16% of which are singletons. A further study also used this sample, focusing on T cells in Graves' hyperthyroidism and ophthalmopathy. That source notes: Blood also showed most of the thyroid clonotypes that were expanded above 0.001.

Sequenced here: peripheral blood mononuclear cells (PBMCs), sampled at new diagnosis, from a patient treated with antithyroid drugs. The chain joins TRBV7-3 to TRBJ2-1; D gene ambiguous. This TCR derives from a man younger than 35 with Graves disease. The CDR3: CASSLLGSYSEQFF. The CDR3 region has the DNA TGTGCCAGCAGCTTACTCGGATCATACAGTGAGCAGTTCTTC.